The rows below give T cell receptor beta chains drawn from one sample of a study of T cell responses to AZD1222 COVID-19 vaccine. Some clones are missing from TCRdb's copy, which holds only in-frame ones; the method was immunoSEQ multiplex PCR. Of tens of thousands of clones listed, roughly 91% are singletons. Sequencing used peripheral blood, obtained on day 0 of AZD1222 vaccination. The receptor set was obtained from an adult in good health. The CDR3 runs from the conserved cysteine through the conserved F or W. Fields, in order: V gene, J gene, D gene, clone size, CDR3 DNA, CDR3 protein. A D gene is named only where the DNA matches it firmly. Clone size is given for some rows only: seen once, a few or many times, or a class if the clone is expanded.

TRBV3-1/TRBV3-2,TRBJ1-1,TRBD1,few,TGTGCCAGCAGCCAAGATGGGTACAGGGGAAGGACTGAAGCTTTCTTT,CASSQDGYRGRTEAFF
TRBV12-3/TRBV12-4,TRBJ1-2,TRBD1,-,TGTGCCAGCAGTACCACAGGGGACCTTGGCTACACCTTC,CASSTTGDLGYTF
TRBV19,TRBJ1-1,-,-,TGTGCCAGTAGTATGGGGTACGGACAATCGCTCATGAACACTGAAGCTTTCTTT,CASSMGYGQSLMNTEAFF
TRBV2,TRBJ1-4,-,few,TGTGCCAGTGCTCCAGGGGCAACTAATGAAAAACTGTTTTTT,CASAPGATNEKLFF
TRBV19,TRBJ1-2,-,-,TGTGCCAGTAGTATTGAGGGGCGCGGCTACACCTTC,CASSIEGRGYTF
TRBV2,TRBJ1-2,-,-,TGTGCCAGCCATTGGGTTCGGGAAAACTATGGCTACACCTTC,CASHWVRENYGYTF
TRBV5-1,TRBJ2-1,TRBD1,-,TGCGCCAGCAGCTTATCGGGACAGGGGGTCGAGCAGTTCTTC,CASSLSGQGVEQFF
TRBV7-8,TRBJ2-7,-,-,TGTGCCAGCAGCGTAAAGGCTCACTACGAGCAGTACTTC,CASSVKAHYEQYF
TRBV7-9,TRBJ2-3,-,-,TGTGCCAGCAGCCCGACAGTCCTGGGGGATACGCAGTATTTT,CASSPTVLGDTQYF
TRBV3-1/TRBV3-2,TRBJ2-1,-,-,TGTGCCAGCAGCCAAGATATGAGGTTTTTTGAGGTCTATGAGCAGTTCTTC,CASSQDMRFFEVYEQFF
TRBV19,TRBJ2-3,-,-,TGTGCCAGTAGTATTTCGAAGGGCACAGATACGCAGTATTTT,CASSISKGTDTQYF
TRBV7-2,TRBJ2-1,-,once,TGTGCCAGCAGCTTCCCTAAGAACAATGAGCAGTTCTTC,CASSFPKNNEQFF